These T cell receptor beta chains were read from a single sample in a study of blood T cell repertoires in COVID-19. The data were produced by immunoSEQ multiplex PCR, yet TCRdb's version contains in-frame clones alone and is incomplete. The top ten clones hold approximately 2.2% of a sample with 80,000 or so clones, roughly 89% of them seen once. Input material: peripheral blood. The receptors stem from a man between 45 and 60 years old with acute or convalescent COVID-19. Both conserved end residues are part of each CDR3. A D gene is named only where the DNA matches it firmly. Clone size is given for some rows only: seen once, a few or many times, or a class if the clone is expanded.

.	TRBV18	TRBD1	TRBJ1-5	TGTGCCAGCTCACAGGGGGCTGGTCAGCCCCAGCATTTT	CASSQGAGQPQHF
.	TRBV7-9	.	TRBJ1-1	TGTGCCAGCAGCTTAGTTGGGAGGAACACTGAAGCTTTCTTT	CASSLVGRNTEAFF
.	TRBV14	.	TRBJ1-1	TGTGCCAGCAGCCGAAGACAGAAGGTAACTGAAGCTTTCTTT	CASSRRQKVTEAFF
few	TRBV2	.	TRBJ2-2	TGTGCCAGCAGAAACCGGCAGGCCTTCACCGGGGAGCTGTTTTTT	CASRNRQAFTGELFF
.	TRBV6-1	.	TRBJ2-7	TGTGCCAGCAGTGAAGTGAGGCGGGCGCCCTACGAGCAGTACTTC	CASSEVRRAPYEQYF
.	TRBV4-1	.	TRBJ2-5	TGCGCCAGCAGCCAAGACACCGACAGCAAAGAGACCCAGTACTTC	CASSQDTDSKETQYF
.	TRBV18	TRBD2	TRBJ2-7	TGTGCCAGCTCACAGCGGGACGGAACCTACGAGCAGTACTTC	CASSQRDGTYEQYF
.	TRBV7-9	TRBD1	TRBJ2-5	TGTGCCAGCAGAGACGGACAGGGCCAAGAGACCCAGTACTTC	CASRDGQGQETQYF
.	TRBV18	TRBD1	TRBJ2-7	TGTGCCAGCTCACGGGGACAGGGGTTGAGAGACGAGCAGTACTTC	CASSRGQGLRDEQYF
.	TRBV11-2	.	TRBJ1-1	TGTGCCAGCAGCTTAATGGGGGGAGCTTTCTTT	CASSLMGGAFF
once	TRBV7-2	TRBD1	TRBJ1-6	TGTGCCAGCGGGACCGGGACAGGGGGTTCACCCCTCCACTTT	CASGTGTGGSPLHF
.	TRBV19	.	TRBJ2-5	TGTGCCAGTAGTATCGCGGGCAGGGGACAAGGGACCCAGTACTTC	CASSIAGRGQGTQYF
.	TRBV7-9	.	TRBJ1-4	TGTGCCAGCAGCTTACGTGAAAAACTGTTTTTT	CASSLREKLFF
.	TRBV11-2	.	TRBJ2-1	TGTGCCAGCAGCTTAGGTCGCAATGAGCAGTTCTTC	CASSLGRNEQFF
.	TRBV4-1	.	TRBJ1-5	TGCGCCAGCAGCCAAGATCGGGAGCTATTTCAGCCCCAGCATTTT	CASSQDRELFQPQHF
.	TRBV9	.	TRBJ2-1	TGTGCCAGCAGCCCGTCCCGGACAGCTTCCTACAATGAGCAGTTCTTC	CASSPSRTASYNEQFF
.	TRBV5-1	.	TRBJ1-1	TGCGCCAGCAGCTTGGATAGTCCTGAAGCTTTCTTT	CASSLDSPEAFF
few	TRBV7-9	TRBD2	TRBJ2-7	TGTGCCAGCAGCTCCCTAGCGGGTCAGACAGCCGAGCAGTACTTC	CASSSLAGQTAEQYF
few	TRBV7-9	TRBD1	TRBJ2-3	TGTGCCAGCAGCTGGGACAGCTCATCAGATACGCAGTATTTT	CASSWDSSSDTQYF
once	TRBV18	TRBD1	TRBJ1-2	TGTGCCAGCTCACCACGGGGACAGGGTTTTTATGGCTACACCTTC	CASSPRGQGFYGYTF
.	TRBV5-5	TRBD1	TRBJ2-7	TGTGCCAGCAGCTTGAAGGACAGGGCCCACGAGCAGTACTTC	CASSLKDRAHEQYF
.	TRBV19	TRBD1	TRBJ2-7	TGTGCCAGTAGTCCCCCCCGGGACAGGGCCGAGCAGTACTTC	CASSPPRDRAEQYF
once	TRBV2	.	TRBJ1-4	TGTGCCAGCGGGGCGCGAAATGAAAAACTGTTTTTT	CASGARNEKLFF
.	TRBV7-2	TRBD2	TRBJ2-3	TGTGCCAGCAGCCGCCCAGCGGGAGGGGCCGGTTCAGATACGCAGTATTTT	CASSRPAGGAGSDTQYF
.	TRBV7-2	TRBD1	TRBJ1-6	TGTGCCAGCAGCTGGGGGGACAGCGCATATAATTCACCCCTCCACTTT	CASSWGDSAYNSPLHF
.	TRBV19	.	TRBJ1-1	TGTGCCACCGGACTCTTGAACACTGAAGCTTTCTTT	CATGLLNTEAFF
.	TRBV3-1/TRBV3-2	.	TRBJ1-2	TGTGCCAGCAGCCAGGTTCACGGTAATGGCTACACCTTC	CASSQVHGNGYTF
.	TRBV6-1	TRBD1	TRBJ2-5	TGTGCCAGCAGTGATGTCGACAGGGCCCAAGAGACCCAGTACTTC	CASSDVDRAQETQYF
.	TRBV9	.	TRBJ1-3	TGTGCCAGCAGCGTAGGTGGAGAAAACACCATATATTTT	CASSVGGENTIYF
.	TRBV5-1	TRBD2	TRBJ2-5	TGCGCCAGCAGCTCTGGATTGGCTAGCGGACAAGAGACCCAGTACTTC	CASSSGLASGQETQYF
few	TRBV19	TRBD2	TRBJ2-7	TGTGCCAGTAGTATCTCCGCGGTAGCGGGAGAGGACGAGCAGTACTTC	CASSISAVAGEDEQYF
.	TRBV9	.	TRBJ2-2	TGTGCCAGCAGCGCCGAAAGCAGGGAGCTGTTTTTT	CASSAESRELFF
.	TRBV9	TRBD1	TRBJ1-6	TGTGCCAGCAGCCAAGAGACAGGGGATTATAATTCACCCCTCCACTTT	CASSQETGDYNSPLHF
.	TRBV27	.	TRBJ1-4	TGTGCCAGCAGTTTCAGGGGATATGCTAATGAAAAACTGTTTTTT	CASSFRGYANEKLFF
.	TRBV24-1	.	TRBJ2-3	TGTGCCACCAGCCCCGTTAGCACAGATACGCAGTATTTT	CATSPVSTDTQYF
.	TRBV28	TRBD1	TRBJ2-1	TGTGCCAGCAGAAAGACAGGGAACAATGAGCAGTTCTTC	CASRKTGNNEQFF
.	TRBV30	.	TRBJ2-2	TGTGCCTGGAGTGTACTTAGTTCCGGGGAGCTGTTTTTT	CAWSVLSSGELFF
.	TRBV2	TRBD1	TRBJ1-3	TGTGCCAGCAGCCCCCGAAGGACAGGGGACACCATATATTTT	CASSPRRTGDTIYF
few	TRBV12-3/TRBV12-4	.	TRBJ2-3	TGTGCCAGCAGTTTACTCCGAGATACGCAGTATTTT	CASSLLRDTQYF
once	TRBV9	.	TRBJ2-2	TGTGCCAGCAGCGCCTCCTATAGGACACGTAACACCGGGGAGCTGTTTTTT	CASSASYRTRNTGELFF
.	TRBV4-2	TRBD2	TRBJ2-1	TGTGCCAGCAGCCCGGGACTAGCCCTTTCCTACAATGAGCAGTTCTTC	CASSPGLALSYNEQFF
.	TRBV19	.	TRBJ1-2	TGTGCCCCGGGGGGGATTCGTTCGGATGGCTACACCTTC	CAPGGIRSDGYTF
.	TRBV7-9	TRBD1	TRBJ2-1	TGTGCCAGCACCGGGACAGCATACAATGAGCAGTTCTTC	CASTGTAYNEQFF
.	TRBV30	TRBD1	TRBJ1-2	TGTGCCTGGAGTGTACTGGGGACAGGGGGCGATGGCTACACCTTC	CAWSVLGTGGDGYTF
.	TRBV19	TRBD1	TRBJ1-1	TGTGCCAGTAGTAACCCCAGGGGGACGAACACTGAAGCTTTCTTT	CASSNPRGTNTEAFF
.	TRBV3-1/TRBV3-2	TRBD1	TRBJ1-4	TGTGCCAGCAGCCAAGGGGACAGACCTGCAACTAATGAAAAACTGTTTTTT	CASSQGDRPATNEKLFF
once	TRBV19	TRBD1	TRBJ1-1	TGTGCCAGTAGTTCTCGGACAGGGGGCCTTGGGAACACTGAAGCTTTCTTT	CASSSRTGGLGNTEAFF
.	TRBV29-1	TRBD1	TRBJ2-2	TGCAGCGTTCCGGGACAGGGAAACACCGGGGAGCTGTTTTTT	CSVPGQGNTGELFF
.	TRBV5-1	.	TRBJ1-2	TGCGCCAGCAGCTGGGGCGCGGGGGCCCGGTCTTTTGGCTACACCTTC	CASSWGAGARSFGYTF